The following is a TCR beta chain sequence with its context. TCRdb analysed the 5' RACE reads with MiXCR anew, one entry per CDR3 protein. The sample holds about 360,000 distinct CDR3 sequences, around 15% seen once. This specimen belongs to a study of T-cell memory formation after mild COVID-19. The V end was cut by 4 bases, the J end by 5 bases, with 11 bases between. The CDR3 is 14 amino acids. Germline V gives CDR1 SEHNR, CDR2 FQNEAQ (reference sequence). Sequencing was done on a sample of PBMCs or a T cell subset sorted from them (not recorded which). This receptor was identified in a man younger than 35 who had mild COVID-19 (a few samples of this study predate the infection). Cell type and time point are not known. The chain uses TRBV7-9 and TRBJ2-2; no firm D call. For the CDR3, the DNA is TGTGCCAGCAGCTCCCCTATGGGGACCGGGGAGCTGTTTTTT. Protein: CASSSPMGTGELFF.